The entry that follows covers one T cell receptor (beta chain) sequence. Its specificity is not known. This sample is part of a study of T cell responses to AZD1222 COVID-19 vaccine. Study observations and caveats: Most donors were white British and more were female, and clonal diversity was possibly underestimated. Per reports, nearly half of all spike-specific TCRs target regions that are unmutated in variants. Baseline testing showed seropositivity in only six or seven AZD1222 recipients. The study found Spike-specific TCR breadth and depth rose after two AZD1222 doses.

With 9 bases removed from V and 0 bases from J, the gap between germline ends came to 24 bases. In germline, CDR1 is KGHDR, CDR2 SFDVKD. This CDR3 is built from 18 residues. The table came from immunoSEQ multiplex PCR; TCRdb's copy has only in-frame clones and leaves some out. The repertoire holds about 100,000 clones, with approximately 90% as singletons. The sequence was obtained from an adult in good health. The chain recombines TRBV24-1 with TRBJ2-3, with D possibly matching TRBD2 (6 bases). This sample comprised peripheral blood, obtained on day 0 of AZD1222 vaccination. CDR3 region: CATSFGVREPASTDTQYF. The CDR3 nucleotides read TGTGCCACCTCCTTCGGGGTACGGGAGCCCGCCAGCACAGATACGCAGTATTTT.